The 26 T cell receptor beta chains given below trace back to one sample, sequenced in a study of T cell responses to AZD1222 COVID-19 vaccine. Sequencing was performed with immunoSEQ multiplex PCR; in TCRdb, only in-frame clones are kept and a portion is missing. The table records fewer than 200,000 clones, 88% of them present only once. The source was peripheral blood, collected 28 days after the second AZD1222 dose. Receptor source: an adult who received the AZD1222 COVID-19 vaccine.

This clone was recorded only once. V is TRBV7-2 and J is TRBJ2-7; D is uncertain. Germline loops: CDR1 SGHTA, CDR2 FQGNSA. V lost 0 bases to trimming and J lost 1 base, with 7 bases between them. The CDR3 sequence is 14 residues long. CDR3 DNA sequence: TGTGCCAGCAGCTTAGCGCTGGTATCCTACGAGCAGTACTTC. Protein product: CASSLALVSYEQYF.

The rearrangement joins TRBV21-1 to TRBJ1-4; the table assigns TRBD1, which was not confirmed against the DNA. TRBV21-1 constitutes a pseudogene. The CDR3 covers 15 residues. The CDR3 spells CASSKGRTGVTGLFF. Here the CDR3 DNA reads TGTGCCAGCAGCAAAGGAAGGACAGGGGTTACGGGTTTGTTTTTT.

The chain couples TRBV19 to TRBJ2-5; TRBD1 matches 8 bases. The ends lost 6 bases at V and 2 bases at J; junction bases unmatched: 2. Germline V CDR1 and CDR2: LNHDA, SQIVND (reference sequence). The CDR3 loop spans 13 amino acids. CDR3 nucleotides: TGTGCCAGTAGACGGGACAGGCAAGAGACCCAGTACTTC. Translating it yields CASRRDRQETQYF. The complete variable domain, with remaining parts taken from reference TRBV19 and TRBJ2-5, reads DGGITQSPKYLFRKEGQNVTLSCEQNLNHDAMYWYRQDPGQGLRLIYYSQIVNDFQKGDIAEGYSVSREKKESFPLTVTSAQKNPTAFYLCASRRDRQETQYFGPGTRLLVL.

V is TRBV28 and J is TRBJ2-3, with no clear D. The CDR3 consists of 15 residues. Per germline, CDR1 MDHEN and CDR2 SYDVKM. V was trimmed by 3 bases and J by 2 bases, leaving 12 bases between them. CDR3 loop: CASSFKRPSTDTQYF. The CDR3 region has the DNA TGTGCCAGCAGTTTTAAGCGCCCTTCCACAGATACGCAGTATTTT.

In this sample, this clone turned up once. Other DNA sequences in this sample translate to the same CDR3. The V and J genes are TRBV18 and TRBJ2-1; the D is unclear. This CDR3 spans 11 amino acids. Trimming left V 3 bases short and J 7 bases short, with 4 bases between. Germline V gene lookup returns CDR1 KGHSH and CDR2 LQKENI. CDR3 sequence reads: CASSPGNEQFF. DNA of the CDR3: TGTGCCAGCTCACCGGGTAATGAGCAGTTCTTC.

V usage is TRBV5-4 and J usage is TRBJ1-1, with TRBD1 matching 7 bases. There are 15 residues in the CDR3. Germline CDR1 SGHNT, CDR2 YYREEE (reference sequence). V lost 3 bases, J lost 0 bases, and 5 bases stayed unmatched. In nucleotides, the CDR3 is TGTGCCAGCAGCTACCCAGGGGGGGTGAACACTGAAGCTTTCTTT. Amino acids: CASSYPGGVNTEAFF.

This chain connects TRBV18 to TRBJ1-4; no firm D call. Trimming shortened V by 0 bases and J by 7 bases, and 15 bases separated the two germline ends. The CDR3 length is 16 residues. CDR1 is KGHSH, CDR2 LQKENI, per germline. As DNA, the CDR3 is TGTGCCAGCTCACCACCCTCTCCAGGCACGGTTGAAAAACTGTTTTTT. Translating it yields CASSPPSPGTVEKLFF.

The chain joins TRBV18 to TRBJ2-7; TRBD2 agrees at 7 bases. Losses at the gene ends were 2 bases for V and 6 bases for J; bases not matched to a gene: 10. The CDR3 covers 15 residues. Germline V lookup: CDR1 KGHSH, CDR2 LQKENI. The CDR3 bases are TGTGCCAGCTCACCATTAGTGGGAGGGCCCCCCGAGCAGTACTTC. Amino acids: CASSPLVGGPPEQYF. Complete variable domain (other parts from reference TRBV18 and TRBJ2-7): NAGVMQNPRHLVRRRGQEARLRCSPMKGHSHVYWYRQLPEEGLKFMVYLQKENIIDESGMPKERFSAEFPKEGPSILRIQQVVRGDSAAYFCASSPLVGGPPEQYFGPGTRLTVT.

The gene calls are TRBV9 and TRBJ2-3; TRBD1 matches at 9 bases. The CDR3 is 16 amino acids. The V gene end was trimmed by 3 bases and the J gene end by 3 bases; junction bases not matched to a gene: 8. Germline CDR1 is SGDLS and CDR2 is YYNGEE. For the CDR3, the DNA is TGTGCCAGCAGCGGACGAACGGACAGGGGTACAGATACGCAGTATTTT. As protein: CASSGRTDRGTDTQYF.

As to this clone: Distinct nucleotide sequences in the sample also encode this CDR3. The chain is built from TRBV7-9 and TRBJ2-7, with no clear D. Trimming took 5 bases from V and 0 from J, leaving 2 bases between them. The length of the CDR3 is 11 residues. Germline CDR1 is SEHNR and CDR2 is FQNEAQ (reference sequence). The CDR3 nucleotides are TGTGCCAGCAGCCCCTCCTACGAGCAGTACTTC. Amino acids: CASSPSYEQYF.

V and J are TRBV7-2 and TRBJ2-3; TRBD2 agrees at 10 bases. The germline CDR1 and CDR2 sequences are SGHTA and FQGNSA. The CDR3 totals 16 residues. V lost 1 base, J lost 4 bases, and 5 bases stayed unmatched. This CDR3 reads CASSLEAGGPADTQYF. CDR3 sequence (DNA): TGTGCCAGCAGCTTAGAAGCGGGGGGGCCCGCAGATACGCAGTATTTT.

The rearrangement links TRBV23-1 to TRBJ2-1; D remains ambiguous. TRBV23-1 is placed among ORFs of uncertain function. CDR3 size: 13 residues. The V end was cut by 8 bases, the J end by 8 bases, with 16 bases between. The CDR3 DNA sequence: TGCGCCAGCCCCCCGTCCCCTTGGGATGAGCAGTTCTTC. Translated: CASPPSPWDEQFF.

V and J are TRBV6-5 and TRBJ2-7; either TRBD1 or TRBD2 may supply D (6 bases each). Germline CDR1 is MNHEY and CDR2 is SVGAGI. This CDR3 has 14 residues. V was cut by 4 bases and J by 2 bases, with 12 bases left in between. The CDR3 protein is CASSLRDKPYEQYF. CDR3 nucleotide sequence: TGTGCCAGCAGTTTGCGGGACAAGCCCTACGAGCAGTACTTC.

The J gene is TRBJ1-4, the V gene TRBV2; D is unclear. Trimming took 5 bases from V and 0 from J, leaving 10 bases between them. The germline gives CDR1 SNHLY, CDR2 FYNNEI. The CDR3 spans 15 residues. The chain's CDR3 is CASSFGRATNEKLFF. The CDR3 bases are TGTGCCAGCAGTTTCGGGCGGGCAACTAATGAAAAACTGTTTTTT.

The chain combines TRBV30 with TRBJ1-1, with unresolved D. V lost 4 bases to trimming and J lost 6 bases, with 18 bases between them. This CDR3 has 14 amino acids. Germline CDR1 reads GTSNPN; CDR2 reads SVGIG (reference sequence). CDR3 nucleotides: TGTGCCTGGATTAGCCCGTGGGAGCAGTCTGAAGCTTTCTTT. This codes for CAWISPWEQSEAFF.

This chain connects TRBV28 to TRBJ1-5, with 8 positions matching TRBD1. CDR1 and CDR2 from the germline V gene are MDHEN and SYDVKM. The CDR3 spans 13 residues. Losses at the gene ends were 6 bases for V and 7 bases for J; bases not matched to a gene: 5. CDR3 nucleotide sequence: TGTGCCAGCAGCCGGACAGGGCGCCAGCCCCAGCATTTT. Translation gives CASSRTGRQPQHF.

The genes are TRBV27 and TRBJ2-1; D possibly uses TRBD1 or TRBD2 (5 bases each). The CDR3 extends over 16 amino acids. From germline, CDR1 is MNHEY and CDR2 SMNVEV (reference sequence). V lost 7 bases and J 0 bases, leaving 16 bases between the germline ends. The CDR3 DNA sequence: TGTGCCAGCACACAAGAGGGGTCCAGCTCCTACAATGAGCAGTTCTTC. Its translation: CASTQEGSSSYNEQFF.

The rearrangement uses TRBV30 and TRBJ2-7; unclear D gene. Per germline, CDR1 GTSNPN and CDR2 SVGIG (reference sequence). The CDR3 loop spans 12 amino acids. Trimming took off 3 bases at V and 4 bases at J, with 10 bases between the two ends. Here the CDR3 reads CAWSDDMYEQYF. The CDR3 DNA reads as TGTGCCTGGAGCGACGACATGTACGAGCAGTACTTC.

The J gene is TRBJ2-5, the V gene TRBV7-2; tentative D call: TRBD2 (5 bases). V was shortened by 5 bases and J by 5 bases, with 18 bases between the two germline ends. The CDR3 is 15 amino acids. Per the germline V gene, CDR1 is SGHTA and CDR2 is FQGNSA. The CDR3 is CASSPLTLRGETQYF. The CDR3 region has the DNA TGTGCCAGCAGCCCTCTGACCTTGCGCGGGGAGACCCAGTACTTC. Drawing the rest from reference TRBV7-2 and TRBJ2-5, the complete variable domain is GAGVSQSPSNKVTEKGKDVELRCDPISGHTALYWYRQSLGQGLEFLIYFQGNSAPDKSGLPSDRFSAERTGGSVSTLTIQRTQQEDSAVYLCASSPLTLRGETQYFGPGTRLLVL.

This clone was seen a single time. V usage is TRBV7-2 and J usage is TRBJ2-2; 7 nucleotides align to TRBD1. The V gene's germline CDR1 is SGHTA and CDR2 FQGNSA. The CDR3 has 15 amino acids. The V and J ends lost 4 bases and 7 bases, in that order; junction bases with no gene match: 9. CDR3 DNA sequence: TGTGCCAGCAGCTCTGCAGGGACAGAGGGCGGGGAGCTGTTTTTT. Translated: CASSSAGTEGGELFF. The full variable domain, rest sourced from reference TRBV7-2 and TRBJ2-2, is GAGVSQSPSNKVTEKGKDVELRCDPISGHTALYWYRQSLGQGLEFLIYFQGNSAPDKSGLPSDRFSAERTGGSVSTLTIQRTQQEDSAVYLCASSSAGTEGGELFFGEGSRLTVL.

The genes are TRBV6-2 or TRBV6-3 and TRBJ2-1; no clear D gene. The CDR3 length is 13 residues. CDR1 and CDR2 (germline): MNHEY, SVGEGT. Trimming removed 2 bases from V and 8 bases from J, with 10 bases in between. The CDR3: CASSYGIGYEQFF. In DNA, the CDR3 is TGTGCCAGCAGTTACGGGATCGGTTATGAGCAGTTCTTC.

This clone was counted a single time. V gene TRBV30 combines with J gene TRBJ2-3; a possible D gene is TRBD2 (5 bases). V was cut by 0 bases and J by 0 bases, with 10 bases left in between. The CDR3 has 15 residues. Per the germline V gene, CDR1 is GTSNPN and CDR2 is SVGIG (reference sequence). DNA of the CDR3: TGTGCCTGGAGTGTAGTGGGCGGGAGCACAGATACGCAGTATTTT. Protein product: CAWSVVGGSTDTQYF.

The chain links TRBV5-6 to TRBJ2-7, with D possibly being TRBD1 (5 bases). The CDR3 is 14 amino acids. Per the germline V gene, CDR1 is SGHDT and CDR2 is YYEEEE. Trimming left V 0 bases short and J 0 bases short, with 7 bases between. This CDR3 reads CASSLGTISYEQYF. The CDR3 bases are TGTGCCAGCAGCTTGGGGACAATCTCCTACGAGCAGTACTTC.

The chain has TRBV6-2 or TRBV6-3 and TRBJ2-2; the D gene is possibly TRBD2 (5 bases). The CDR3 length is 15 residues. V lost 4 bases and J 0 bases, leaving 9 bases between the germline ends. Germline V CDR1 and CDR2: MNHEY, SVGEGT. The DNA of the CDR3 is TGTGCCAGCAGTTTAAGCGGAGCGAACACCGGGGAGCTGTTTTTT. This codes for CASSLSGANTGELFF.

V and J are TRBV2 and TRBJ2-1; weak D call: TRBD1 (5 bases). Trimming removed 2 bases at V and 2 bases at J, with 10 bases between. The CDR3 length is 15 residues. Germline V gene sequence: CDR1 SNHLY, CDR2 FYNNEI. The CDR3 region has the DNA TGTGCCAGCAGTGAATTGGCAGGGCCCTACAATGAGCAGTTCTTC. Protein: CASSELAGPYNEQFF.

The chain joins TRBV24-1 to TRBJ1-5, with D possibly TRBD1 on 5 matching bases. CDR1 is KGHDR, CDR2 SFDVKD, per germline. V lost 9 bases and J 9 bases, leaving 11 bases between the germline ends. The CDR3 has 11 amino acids. In DNA, the CDR3 is TGTGCCACCGGGGCCATGTGGCCCCAGCATTTT. Translated, it gives CATGAMWPQHF.